This TCR beta chain was obtained from a study of blood T cell repertoires in COVID-19. The wider study: Samples taken during acute and convalescent COVID-19 were collected in the United States, Italy and Spain.

CDR1 and CDR2 from the germline V gene are ENHRY and SYGVKD. The ends were cut back, 6 bases at V and 1 base at J, with 9 bases in the middle. The CDR3 is made up of 13 amino acids. Libraries were prepared by immunoSEQ multiplex PCR; TCRdb keeps only in-frame clonotypes and omits some of them. The sample has roughly 250,000 clones, around 89% seen once. Sequencing was performed on peripheral blood. The chain employs TRBV10-3 and TRBJ1-1; no reliable D call. This TCR was recovered from a man aged 55 to 70 who had recovered from COVID-19. The CDR3 here is CAISFQENTEAFF. As DNA, the CDR3 is TGTGCCATCAGCTTTCAGGAGAACACTGAAGCTTTCTTT.